The next 10 T cell receptor beta chains were all read from a single sample in a study of T cells in women clearing cervical HPV infection. Profiling relied on immunoSEQ multiplex PCR, and the TCRdb table lists in-frame clones only, not all of them. The clone table shows about 28,000 clones, with the ten largest holding 15% to 20%. The sequenced material came from blood buffy coat. These TCRs come from a woman between 18 and 69 years old with a cervical HPV16 infection that either progressed to CIN3+ or cleared (not recorded which).

Comments on this clone: The sequenced fragment ends 3 residues before the CDR3 boundary, so the rest is inferred from the germline J gene. The V gene is TRBV7-2, the J gene TRBJ2-7; 9 positions match TRBD1. This CDR3 comprises 15 residues. The germline V gene has CDR1 SGHTA and CDR2 FQGNSA. The V segment lost 1 base and the J segment 1 base; nucleotides outside the gene matches: 2. The sequenced CDR3 bases are TGTGCCAGCAGCTTAGGTGGGACAGGGTCCTACGAG. Amino acids: CASSLGGTGSYE. The full CDR3 is CASSLGGTGSYEQYF. Supplemented by reference TRBV7-2 and TRBJ2-7, the full variable domain reads GAGVSQSPSNKVTEKGKDVELRCDPISGHTALYWYRQSLGQGLEFLIYFQGNSAPDKSGLPSDRFSAERTGGSVSTLTIQRTQQEDSAVYLCASSLGGTGSYEQYFGPGTRLTVT.

On this clone itself: The sequence runs out 3 residues before the end of the CDR3; the remainder is reconstructed from the germline J gene. The chain employs TRBV2 and TRBJ1-1; no firm D call. CDR3 size: 13 residues. From germline, CDR1 is SNHLY and CDR2 FYNNEI. CDR3 residues: CASSPGGSVLAFF. CDR3 bases read: TGTGCCAGCAGTCCAGGAGGATCGGTTTTA.

Concerning this clone: Sequencing ends 3 residues short of the CDR3 end; the germline J gene provides the rest. The chain joins TRBV7-2 to TRBJ1-5; D perhaps matches TRBD1 (5 bases). The CDR3 sequence is 13 residues long. Trimming left V 1 base short and J 9 bases short, with 10 bases between. Germline V gene lookup returns CDR1 SGHTA and CDR2 FQGNSA. CDR3 region: CASSLVAGRPQHF. The sequenced CDR3 bases are TGTGCCAGCAGCTTAGTAGCAGGGCGGCCC. Full variable domain (remainder filled in from reference TRBV7-2 and TRBJ1-5): GAGVSQSPSNKVTEKGKDVELRCDPISGHTALYWYRQSLGQGLEFLIYFQGNSAPDKSGLPSDRFSAERTGGSVSTLTIQRTQQEDSAVYLCASSLVAGRPQHFGDGTRLSIL.

About this clone itself: The CDR3 end is not reached by the read, which stops 3 residues before it; the germline J gene fills it in. The chain has TRBV7-8 and TRBJ1-4; perhaps TRBD1 as D (5 bases). The CDR3 consists of 13 residues. V lost 3 bases and J lost 8, with 10 bases in between. Germline lookup yields CDR1 SGHVS and CDR2 FQNEAQ. CDR3 DNA (partial): TGTGCCAGCAGCTTTTCAGGGAACGAAAAA. Translation gives CASSFSGNEK. The entire CDR3 reads CASSFSGNEKLFF.

On this clone itself: The read terminates 3 residues ahead of where the CDR3 ends, so the germline J gene completes it. The chain combines TRBV20-1 with TRBJ1-2; D gene unclear. CDR1 DFQATT and CDR2 SNEGSKA come from the germline V gene (reference sequence). The length of the CDR3 is 14 residues. Trimming shortened V by 0 bases and J by 4 bases, and 12 bases separated the two germline ends. Partial CDR3 DNA: TGCAGTGCTAGAGACCAAAGAAGCGCCTATGGC. This gives the protein CSARDQRSAYG. From start to end, the CDR3 is CSARDQRSAYGYTF.

For this clone: The read is 3 residues too short to cover the CDR3 end, so that end is filled in from the germline J gene. The chain uses TRBV6-1 and TRBJ2-2, with D maybe TRBD1 (6 bases). The CDR3 runs to 15 residues. Germline CDR1 is MNHNS and CDR2 is SASEGT. CDR3 loop: CASSEYTGNGSPLFF. CDR3 DNA (partial): TGTGCCAGCAGTGAATATACAGGGAACGGGTCACCG.

The part of the CDR3 DNA that was read is TGCGCCAGCGGTAAATCGGTGGACAGCAACTACGAC. This sequence encodes CASGKSVDSNYD. From start to end, the CDR3 is CASGKSVDSNYDYTF. This rearrangement joins TRBV23-1 to TRBJ1-2; D might be TRBD1 (6 bases). The CDR3 end lies 3 residues beyond the end of the read and is filled in from the germline J gene. TRBV23-1 is an ORF; its function is uncertain. This CDR3 is built from 15 residues.

Details on this clone: With the read ending 3 residues before the CDR3 end, the germline J gene is used to fill in that end. The rearrangement links TRBV19 to TRBJ2-3; the D gene is possibly TRBD1 (6 bases). This CDR3 has 15 amino acids. V dropped 8 bases and J dropped 1 base, with 16 bases sitting between them. CDR1 and CDR2 (germline): LNHDA, SQIVND (reference sequence). The CDR3 bases that were read are TGTGCCAGTCGACGGGACATAGGGGGCACAGATACG. Protein: CASRRDIGGTDT. The CDR3 in full is CASRRDIGGTDTQYF.

The CDR3 sequence is CASSSRGSMGGYTF. The sequenced part of the CDR3 DNA is TGTGCCAGCAGCTCCAGGGGATCGATGGGCGGC. The rearrangement links TRBV7-3 to TRBJ1-2; D may be TRBD1 (6 bases). From the germline J gene comes the end of the CDR3, since the read stops 3 residues before it. This CDR3 region has 14 residues. Germline-derived CDR1 and CDR2 are SGHTA and FQGTGA.

Worth noting for this clone: The CDR3 is cut off 3 residues early in the read; its end comes from the germline J gene. V gene TRBV14 combines with J gene TRBJ2-1, with D uncertain. CDR3 length: 11 residues. Trimming stripped 6 bases from V and 8 bases from J, with 8 bases between. Germline values: CDR1 SGHDN, CDR2 FVKESK. CDR3 DNA, as far as it was read: TGTGCCAGCAGGCAAAGCCATGAG. This gives the protein CASRQSHE. The whole CDR3 protein is CASRQSHEQFF.